These T cell receptor beta chains were read from a single sample in a study of response to subunit inactivated influenza vaccine. TCRdb re-called the RT-PCR reads through MiXCR, storing one row per CDR3 protein. This table has 650,000 to 800,000 distinct CDR3 sequences, around a sixth appearing once. The sequences come from PBMCs from blood, collected 5 to 6 days after vaccination. The source of these receptors is a man in his forties or fifties who received an inactivated influenza vaccine. CDR3s include the opening cysteine and the closing phenylalanine or tryptophan. A D gene is named only where the DNA matches it firmly. For some rows the clone size is stated as once, few or many, or as a class when expanded; others skip it.

abundance: few
v_gene: TRBV27
j_gene: TRBJ2-6
d_gene: NA
CDR3aa: CASSLGTGSGANVLTF
CDR3nt: NA

abundance: NA
v_gene: TRBV15
j_gene: TRBJ2-5
d_gene: TRBD1
CDR3aa: CATSGATGGGGTQYF
CDR3nt: TGTGCCACCAGCGGGGCGACAGGGGGCGGCGGGACCCAGTACTTC

abundance: NA
v_gene: TRBV20-1
j_gene: TRBJ1-2
d_gene: NA
CDR3aa: CSARDLQVLGYGYTF
CDR3nt: TGCAGTGCTAGAGATCTTCAGGTTCTAGGCTATGGCTACACCTTC

abundance: many
v_gene: TRBV12-3/TRBV12-4
j_gene: TRBJ1-5
d_gene: NA
CDR3aa: CASSRQDSNQPQHF
CDR3nt: TGTGCCAGCAGCCGACAGGATAGCAATCAGCCCCAGCATTTT

abundance: NA
v_gene: TRBV4-3
j_gene: TRBJ2-1
d_gene: NA
CDR3aa: CASSQDLGDQEQFF
CDR3nt: TGCGCCAGCAGCCAAGATCTAGGGGATCAGGAGCAGTTCTTC

abundance: few
v_gene: TRBV4-1
j_gene: TRBJ2-2
d_gene: NA
CDR3aa: CASSRDLEINTGELFF
CDR3nt: TGCGCCAGCAGCCGAGATTTAGAGATTAACACCGGGGAGCTGTTTTTT

abundance: NA
v_gene: TRBV7-2
j_gene: TRBJ2-7
d_gene: NA
CDR3aa: CASSLVGAPHTSGEQYF
CDR3nt: TGTGCCAGCAGCTTAGTAGGAGCGCCTCATACCTCAGGCGAGCAGTACTTC

abundance: few
v_gene: TRBV3-1
j_gene: TRBJ1-5
d_gene: NA
CDR3aa: CASSQTAYSNQPQHF
CDR3nt: TGTGCCAGCAGCCAAACGGCATATAGCAATCAGCCCCAGCATTTT

abundance: NA
v_gene: TRBV7-8
j_gene: TRBJ2-2
d_gene: TRBD1
CDR3aa: CASRDRGAGELFF
CDR3nt: TGTGCCAGCAGGGACAGGGGGGCCGGGGAGCTGTTTTTT

abundance: few
v_gene: TRBV7-9
j_gene: TRBJ2-3
d_gene: TRBD1
CDR3aa: CASSLGDRGRGDTQYF
CDR3nt: TGTGCCAGCAGCTTAGGAGACAGGGGGCGCGGAGATACGCAGTATTTT

abundance: NA
v_gene: TRBV6-5
j_gene: TRBJ1-2
d_gene: TRBD1
CDR3aa: CASRYTTGTGSRYGYTF
CDR3nt: TGTGCCAGCAGGTACACCACCGGGACAGGGAGTAGGTATGGCTACACCTTC

abundance: few
v_gene: TRBV2
j_gene: TRBJ1-1
d_gene: NA
CDR3aa: CASSEGWGAGGAFF
CDR3nt: TGTGCCAGCAGCGAGGGTTGGGGGGCTGGGGGCGCTTTCTTT

abundance: NA
v_gene: TRBV4-2
j_gene: TRBJ2-5
d_gene: TRBD2
CDR3aa: CASSQDSERERVQYF
CDR3nt: TGTGCCAGCAGCCAAGATTCGGAGCGGGAGAGGGTCCAGTACTTC

abundance: NA
v_gene: TRBV19
j_gene: TRBJ1-5
d_gene: NA
CDR3aa: CASSIGSFYSNQPQHF
CDR3nt: TGTGCCAGTAGTATAGGGAGTTTCTATAGCAATCAGCCCCAGCATTTT

abundance: few
v_gene: TRBV6-2/TRBV6-3
j_gene: TRBJ2-7
d_gene: NA
CDR3aa: CASRARGYEQYF
CDR3nt: TGTGCCAGCAGAGCCAGGGGCTACGAGCAGTACTTC

abundance: NA
v_gene: TRBV6-5
j_gene: TRBJ1-5
d_gene: TRBD1
CDR3aa: CASSDSGTGHQPQHF
CDR3nt: TGTGCCAGCAGTGACTCAGGGACAGGGCATCAGCCCCAGCATTTT

abundance: NA
v_gene: TRBV12-3/TRBV12-4
j_gene: TRBJ2-5
d_gene: TRBD2
CDR3aa: CASRDSGGASWETQYF
CDR3nt: TGTGCCAGCAGGGACAGCGGGGGGGCCTCGTGGGAGACCCAGTACTTC

abundance: NA
v_gene: TRBV29-1
j_gene: TRBJ2-1
d_gene: TRBD2
CDR3aa: CSVESGGNEQFF
CDR3nt: TGCAGCGTTGAAAGCGGGGGGAATGAGCAGTTCTTC

abundance: few
v_gene: TRBV12-3/TRBV12-4
j_gene: TRBJ2-7
d_gene: TRBD2
CDR3aa: CASRGAGLSYEQYF
CDR3nt: TGTGCCAGCAGGGGAGCGGGACTGTCCTACGAGCAGTACTTC

abundance: NA
v_gene: TRBV4-2
j_gene: TRBJ2-7
d_gene: TRBD2
CDR3aa: CASSQGLAVGNEQYF
CDR3nt: TGTGCCAGCAGCCAAGGACTAGCTGTAGGTAACGAGCAGTACTTC

abundance: NA
v_gene: TRBV24-1
j_gene: TRBJ2-1
d_gene: TRBD2
CDR3aa: CATKSGRDHNEQFF
CDR3nt: TGTGCCACAAAGAGCGGGAGGGACCACAATGAGCAGTTCTTC

abundance: few
v_gene: TRBV28
j_gene: TRBJ2-7
d_gene: TRBD2
CDR3aa: CASSLWALAGRHYEQYF
CDR3nt: TGTGCCAGCAGTTTATGGGCACTAGCGGGTCGGCACTACGAGCAGTACTTC

abundance: few
v_gene: TRBV7-8
j_gene: TRBJ2-2
d_gene: TRBD2
CDR3aa: CASSSAPLAANTGELFF
CDR3nt: TGTGCCAGCAGCTCAGCACCACTAGCGGCGAACACCGGGGAGCTGTTTTTT

abundance: NA
v_gene: TRBV20-1
j_gene: TRBJ1-2
d_gene: NA
CDR3aa: CSAPRQQGDYGYTF
CDR3nt: TGCAGTGCTCCCCGACAACAGGGAGACTATGGCTACACCTTC

abundance: NA
v_gene: TRBV6-2/TRBV6-3
j_gene: TRBJ2-7
d_gene: NA
CDR3aa: CASSTIKTYEQYF
CDR3nt: TGTGCCAGCAGTACCATAAAGACCTACGAGCAGTACTTC

abundance: few
v_gene: TRBV5-4
j_gene: TRBJ2-5
d_gene: NA
CDR3aa: CASSLIPSQETQYF
CDR3nt: TGTGCCAGCAGCTTGATCCCCAGTCAAGAGACCCAGTACTTC